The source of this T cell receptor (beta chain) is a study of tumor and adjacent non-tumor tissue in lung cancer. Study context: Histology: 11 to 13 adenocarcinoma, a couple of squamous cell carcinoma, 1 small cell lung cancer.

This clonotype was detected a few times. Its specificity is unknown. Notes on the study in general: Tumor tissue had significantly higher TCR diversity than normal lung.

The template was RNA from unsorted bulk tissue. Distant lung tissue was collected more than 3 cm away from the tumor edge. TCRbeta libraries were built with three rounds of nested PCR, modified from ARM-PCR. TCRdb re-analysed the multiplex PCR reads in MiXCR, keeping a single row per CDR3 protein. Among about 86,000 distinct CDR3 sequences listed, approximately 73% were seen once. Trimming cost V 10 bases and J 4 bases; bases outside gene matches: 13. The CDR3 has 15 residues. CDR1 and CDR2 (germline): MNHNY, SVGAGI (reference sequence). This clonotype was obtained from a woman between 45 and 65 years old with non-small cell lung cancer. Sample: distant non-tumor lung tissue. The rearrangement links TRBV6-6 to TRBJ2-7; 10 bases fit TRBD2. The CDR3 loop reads CANRTLLAGIYEQYF. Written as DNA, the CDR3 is TGTGCCAACCGAACCCTACTAGCGGGAATATACGAGCAGTACTTC.